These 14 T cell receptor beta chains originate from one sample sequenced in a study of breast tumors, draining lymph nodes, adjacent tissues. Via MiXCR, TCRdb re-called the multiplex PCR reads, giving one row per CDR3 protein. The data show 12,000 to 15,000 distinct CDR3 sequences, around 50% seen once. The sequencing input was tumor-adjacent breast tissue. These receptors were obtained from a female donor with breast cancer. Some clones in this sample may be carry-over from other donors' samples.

CDR3: CSARTSGTYNEQFF. The CDR3, as DNA: TGCAGTGCACGGACTAGCGGAACGTACAATGAGCAGTTCTTC. V and J are TRBV20-1 and TRBJ2-1, with 10 bases fitting TRBD2. The CDR3 extends over 14 amino acids. V gave up 6 bases and J gave up 4 bases; unmatched junction bases: 6. CDR1 and CDR2 (germline): DFQATT, SNEGSKA (reference sequence).

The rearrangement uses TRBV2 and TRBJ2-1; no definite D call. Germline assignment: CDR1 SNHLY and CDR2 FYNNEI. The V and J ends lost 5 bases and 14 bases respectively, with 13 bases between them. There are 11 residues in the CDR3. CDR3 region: CASSPSVRKFF. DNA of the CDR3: TGTGCCAGCAGTCCCTCGGTGAGGAAGTTCTTC. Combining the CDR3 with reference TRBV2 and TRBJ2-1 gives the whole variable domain EPEVTQTPSHQVTQMGQEVILRCVPISNHLYFYWYRQILGQKVEFLVSFYNNEISEKSEIFDDQFSVERPDGSNFTLKIRSTKLEDSAMYFCASSPSVRKFFGPGTRLTVL.

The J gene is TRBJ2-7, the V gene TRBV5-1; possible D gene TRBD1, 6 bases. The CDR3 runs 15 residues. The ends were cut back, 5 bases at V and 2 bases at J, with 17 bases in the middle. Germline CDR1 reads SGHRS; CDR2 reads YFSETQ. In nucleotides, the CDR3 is TGCGCCAGCAGAGAAACCGGGACAACAGCCTACGAGCAGTACTTC. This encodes CASRETGTTAYEQYF.

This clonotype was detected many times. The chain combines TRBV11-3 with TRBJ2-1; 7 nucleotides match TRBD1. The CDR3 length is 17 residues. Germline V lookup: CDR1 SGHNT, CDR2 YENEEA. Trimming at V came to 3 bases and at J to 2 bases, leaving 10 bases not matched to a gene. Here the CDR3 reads CASSFGASGTAYNEQFF. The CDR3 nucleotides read TGTGCCAGCAGCTTCGGAGCCTCCGGGACAGCCTACAATGAGCAGTTCTTC.

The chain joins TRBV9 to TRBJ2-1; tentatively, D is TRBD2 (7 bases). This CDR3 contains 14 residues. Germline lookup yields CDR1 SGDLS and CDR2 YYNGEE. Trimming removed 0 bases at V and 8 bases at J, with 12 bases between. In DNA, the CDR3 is TGTGCCAGCAGCGTAGAGCTAGGGGGGGATGAGCAGTTCTTC. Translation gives CASSVELGGDEQFF.

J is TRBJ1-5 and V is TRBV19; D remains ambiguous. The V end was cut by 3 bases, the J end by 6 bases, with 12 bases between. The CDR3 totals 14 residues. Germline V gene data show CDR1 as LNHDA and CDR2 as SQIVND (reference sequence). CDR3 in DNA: TGTGCCAGTAGTATGGAGGTATTCGGTCAGCCCCAGCATTTT. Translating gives CASSMEVFGQPQHF.

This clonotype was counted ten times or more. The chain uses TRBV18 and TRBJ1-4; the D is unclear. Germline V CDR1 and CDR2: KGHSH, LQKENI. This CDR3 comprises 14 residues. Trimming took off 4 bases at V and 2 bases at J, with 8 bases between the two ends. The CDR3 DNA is TGTGCCAGCTCACGGGTATGGACTAATGAAAAACTGTTTTTT. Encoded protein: CASSRVWTNEKLFF.

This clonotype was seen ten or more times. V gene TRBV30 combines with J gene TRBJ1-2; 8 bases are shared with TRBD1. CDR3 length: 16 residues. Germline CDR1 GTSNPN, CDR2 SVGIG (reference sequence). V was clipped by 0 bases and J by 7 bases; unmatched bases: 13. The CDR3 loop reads CAWSVLRTGNRAGYTF. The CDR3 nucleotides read TGTGCCTGGAGTGTACTCCGGACAGGGAATAGGGCTGGCTACACCTTC.

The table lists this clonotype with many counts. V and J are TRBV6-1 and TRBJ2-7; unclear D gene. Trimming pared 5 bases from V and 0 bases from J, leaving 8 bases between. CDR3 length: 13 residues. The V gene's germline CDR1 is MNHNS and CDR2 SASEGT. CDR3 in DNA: TGTGCCAGCAGTACATGGAGCTCCTACGAGCAGTACTTC. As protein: CASSTWSSYEQYF.

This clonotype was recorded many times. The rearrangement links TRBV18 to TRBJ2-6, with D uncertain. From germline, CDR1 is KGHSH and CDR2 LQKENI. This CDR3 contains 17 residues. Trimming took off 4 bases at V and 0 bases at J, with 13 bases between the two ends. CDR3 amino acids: CASSQNSRVSGANVLTF. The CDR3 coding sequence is TGTGCCAGCTCACAAAACTCCCGGGTCTCTGGGGCCAACGTCCTGACTTTC. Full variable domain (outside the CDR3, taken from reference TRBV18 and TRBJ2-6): NAGVMQNPRHLVRRRGQEARLRCSPMKGHSHVYWYRQLPEEGLKFMVYLQKENIIDESGMPKERFSAEFPKEGPSILRIQQVVRGDSAAYFCASSQNSRVSGANVLTFGAGSRLTVL.

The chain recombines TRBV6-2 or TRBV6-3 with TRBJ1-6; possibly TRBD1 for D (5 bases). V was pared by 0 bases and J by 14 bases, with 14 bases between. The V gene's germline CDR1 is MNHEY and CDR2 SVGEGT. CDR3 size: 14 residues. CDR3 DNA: TGTGCCAGCAGTTACTCTCCAGGGTTAGGATCCCTCCACTTT. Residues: CASSYSPGLGSLHF.

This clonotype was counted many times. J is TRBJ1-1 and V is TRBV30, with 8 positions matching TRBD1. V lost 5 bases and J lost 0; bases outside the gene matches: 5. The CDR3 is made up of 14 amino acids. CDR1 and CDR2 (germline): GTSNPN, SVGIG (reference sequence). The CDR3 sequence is CAWGLGQVNTEAFF. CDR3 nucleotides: TGTGCCTGGGGACTGGGACAGGTGAACACTGAAGCTTTCTTT.

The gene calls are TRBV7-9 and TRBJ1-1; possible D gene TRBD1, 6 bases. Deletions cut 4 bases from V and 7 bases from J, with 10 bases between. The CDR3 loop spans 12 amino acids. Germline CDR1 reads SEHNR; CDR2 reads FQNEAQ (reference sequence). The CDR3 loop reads CASSWGGGEAFF. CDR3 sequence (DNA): TGTGCCAGCAGCTGGGGGGGCGGTGAAGCTTTCTTT.

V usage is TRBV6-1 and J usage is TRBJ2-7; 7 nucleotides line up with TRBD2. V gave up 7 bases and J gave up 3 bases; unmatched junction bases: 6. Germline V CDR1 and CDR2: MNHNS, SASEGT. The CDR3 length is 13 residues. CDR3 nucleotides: TGTGCCAGCAATAGGCTAGCGGTCTACGAGCAGTACTTC. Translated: CASNRLAVYEQYF.